This T cell receptor beta chain came from a study of CD8 T cells in Susac syndrome. Trimming left V 0 bases short and J 6 bases short, with 11 bases between. Germline CDR1 and CDR2: GTSNPN and SVGIG (reference sequence). The CDR3 sequence is 13 residues long. From blood CD8+ and CD4+ T cells, TCR beta sequences were generated. Random hexamers were used to reverse transcribe an amount of about 0.45 to 1 ug RNA. Multiplex immunoSEQ PCR targeted 54 Vbeta and 13 Jbeta TCR beta segments. TCRdb fed the immunoSEQ multiplex PCR reads into MiXCR, producing one record per CDR3 protein. The table has 100,000 to 150,000 distinct CDR3 sequences, about 95% seen once; the top ten hold around 0.12%.

The sequenced material came from CD4+ T cells from PBMCs. This chain connects TRBV30 to TRBJ1-2, with D tentatively TRBD1 (6 bases). The sequence was collected from a human donor in good health. In DNA form, the CDR3 reads TGTGCCTGGAGTGTCGGGGGCGCGAATGGCTACACCTTC. Translation: CAWSVGGANGYTF.